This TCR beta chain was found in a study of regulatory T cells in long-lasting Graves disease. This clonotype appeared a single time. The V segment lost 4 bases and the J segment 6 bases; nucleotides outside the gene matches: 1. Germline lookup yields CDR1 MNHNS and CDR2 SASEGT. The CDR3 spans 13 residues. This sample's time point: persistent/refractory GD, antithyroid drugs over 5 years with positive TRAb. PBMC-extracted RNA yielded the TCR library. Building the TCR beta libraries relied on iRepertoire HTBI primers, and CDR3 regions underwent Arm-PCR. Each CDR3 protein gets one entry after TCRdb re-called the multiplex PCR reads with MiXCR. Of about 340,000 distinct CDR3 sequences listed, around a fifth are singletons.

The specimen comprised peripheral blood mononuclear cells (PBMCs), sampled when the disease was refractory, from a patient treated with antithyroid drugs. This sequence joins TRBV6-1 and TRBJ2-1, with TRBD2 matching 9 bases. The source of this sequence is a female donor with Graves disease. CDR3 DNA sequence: TGTGCCAGCAGTGTGGGACTAGCCAATGAGCAGTTCTTC. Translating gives CASSVGLANEQFF.